The entry below describes one T cell receptor (beta chain). This clonotype was counted only a few times. This clone's antigen is unknown. The input lacks base qualities; no much larger clone sits a single base away. The data are from a study of T-cell memory formation after mild COVID-19 (dated by TCRdb to about 2021). At the level of the whole study: TCR sequence clusters from the two donors were largely donor specific. T-cell clones expanding and contracting after mild COVID-19 in two donors were tracked by longitudinal TCRalpha and TCRbeta repertoire sequencing. Two young, previously healthy adult volunteers, one female and one male, were included in the cohort.

The CDR3 starts with the cysteine, ends with the phenylalanine, and has 13 residues. Solely the CDR3 DNA is kept, with 39 bases framed from the first base. V is cut by 4 bases and J by 3 bases, and the space between the germline ends is 10 bases. Looking up the germline V gene yields CDR1 SGHDT and CDR2 YYEEEE. PBMCs were isolated by Ficoll-Paque density gradient centrifugation. Overall study results and their limits: Contracting CD4+ clones were located mainly in the CM and EM memory subsets, whereas CD8+ clones were found to be enriched in EMRA. The detection of some responding clones in pre-infection memory suggests that pre-existing cross-reactive memory T cells joined the SARS-CoV-2 response. The study covered only two mild cases, and larger cohorts including severe cases with pre-infection samples were considered necessary. SARS-CoV-2 specificity was not confirmed for the second-wave clones peaking on day 37. Clones contracting from day 15 to 85 had balanced CD4/CD8 phenotypes, while a second wave expanding from day 15 to 37 was biased towards CD4+.

Instrument used: Illumina NovaSeq 6000. Using 5'RACE with constant-segment primers, TCRalpha and TCRbeta cDNA libraries were constructed, with sample barcodes and unique molecular identifiers added in the process. RNA was extracted from every sample with Trizol reagent. Amplification of the libraries took two PCR steps, and the second step added a second sample barcode plus Illumina TruSeq adapters. Libraries were sequenced on an Illumina NovaSeq with 2 x 150 bp paired-end reads. In the paper's pipeline: The reads were demultiplexed and collapsed into UMI-guided consensus sequences using migec v1.2.7. Using mixcr v2.1.11, the UMI consensuses were aligned to TRA and TRB V and J templates and assembled into clonotypes. Clonotypes were classified as expanded or contracted when called significant by both edgeR and NoisET, with noise models trained on biological replicates. For edgeR calls, the cutoffs were a false discovery rate-adjusted p below 0.01 and a log2 fold-change threshold of 1. PCA with hierarchical clustering of max-normalized trajectories of the 1000 most abundant clonotypes was used as exploratory dynamics analysis. Each responding clone was given a CD4 or CD8 phenotype based on the CD4+ and CD8+ repertoires, which had been sequenced separately. TCRdb reprocessing: public reads trimmed at Q25 with fastp, clones called with MiXCR, in-frame beta chains kept. Every CDR3 protein is listed once, alongside the most common genes and DNA of its rows. The V and J calls and clone size are TCRdb's, not the authors'. The sample data list about 400,000 distinct CDR3 sequences, and 13% to 15% of these were observed just once. 20% to 25% of the sample comes from the top ten.

This sequence uses TRBV5-6 and TRBJ1-1; tentative D gene TRBD1, with 5 bases matching. Sequenced: PBMCs or a T cell subset sorted from them (not recorded which). The TCR comes from a man aged 18 to 29 who had mild COVID-19 (a few samples of this study predate the infection). The sample titles of this study are shuffled in the database, so cell type and time point are left out; the donor was told from shared clones. The CDR3 here reads CASSVDIDTEAFF. Here is the DNA: TGTGCCAGCAGCGTGGACATTGACACTGAAGCTTTCTTT.